This entry is about one T cell receptor (beta chain). These data are taken from a study of blood T cell repertoires in COVID-19. Study as a whole: COVID-19 samples collected from the United States, Italy and Spain covered acute and convalescent phases. PBMCs, B-cell-depleted T cells, or T cells provided the cDNA or gDNA that made up the material.

The CDR3 contains 15 residues. V was shortened by 0 bases and J by 5 bases, with 10 bases between the two germline ends. From germline, CDR1 is MNHEY and CDR2 SVGAGI. In the study's own analysis: By means of reference gene primer amplification, nucleated cell counts were estimated. Sequencing was performed with immunoSEQ multiplex PCR; in TCRdb, only in-frame clones are kept and a portion is missing. V and J calls and clone size are copied from that table; D and trimming were computed from the DNA. Of around 220,000 clones in the sample, about 88% were seen once. This receptor was identified in a woman between 40 and 55 years old who had recovered from COVID-19. The material sequenced was peripheral blood. The gene calls are TRBV6-5 and TRBJ2-2, with D possibly matching TRBD2 (6 bases). As DNA, the CDR3 is TGTGCCAGCAGTTACTCTAATCGGGGGACCGGGGAGCTGTTTTTT. This gives the protein CASSYSNRGTGELFF.